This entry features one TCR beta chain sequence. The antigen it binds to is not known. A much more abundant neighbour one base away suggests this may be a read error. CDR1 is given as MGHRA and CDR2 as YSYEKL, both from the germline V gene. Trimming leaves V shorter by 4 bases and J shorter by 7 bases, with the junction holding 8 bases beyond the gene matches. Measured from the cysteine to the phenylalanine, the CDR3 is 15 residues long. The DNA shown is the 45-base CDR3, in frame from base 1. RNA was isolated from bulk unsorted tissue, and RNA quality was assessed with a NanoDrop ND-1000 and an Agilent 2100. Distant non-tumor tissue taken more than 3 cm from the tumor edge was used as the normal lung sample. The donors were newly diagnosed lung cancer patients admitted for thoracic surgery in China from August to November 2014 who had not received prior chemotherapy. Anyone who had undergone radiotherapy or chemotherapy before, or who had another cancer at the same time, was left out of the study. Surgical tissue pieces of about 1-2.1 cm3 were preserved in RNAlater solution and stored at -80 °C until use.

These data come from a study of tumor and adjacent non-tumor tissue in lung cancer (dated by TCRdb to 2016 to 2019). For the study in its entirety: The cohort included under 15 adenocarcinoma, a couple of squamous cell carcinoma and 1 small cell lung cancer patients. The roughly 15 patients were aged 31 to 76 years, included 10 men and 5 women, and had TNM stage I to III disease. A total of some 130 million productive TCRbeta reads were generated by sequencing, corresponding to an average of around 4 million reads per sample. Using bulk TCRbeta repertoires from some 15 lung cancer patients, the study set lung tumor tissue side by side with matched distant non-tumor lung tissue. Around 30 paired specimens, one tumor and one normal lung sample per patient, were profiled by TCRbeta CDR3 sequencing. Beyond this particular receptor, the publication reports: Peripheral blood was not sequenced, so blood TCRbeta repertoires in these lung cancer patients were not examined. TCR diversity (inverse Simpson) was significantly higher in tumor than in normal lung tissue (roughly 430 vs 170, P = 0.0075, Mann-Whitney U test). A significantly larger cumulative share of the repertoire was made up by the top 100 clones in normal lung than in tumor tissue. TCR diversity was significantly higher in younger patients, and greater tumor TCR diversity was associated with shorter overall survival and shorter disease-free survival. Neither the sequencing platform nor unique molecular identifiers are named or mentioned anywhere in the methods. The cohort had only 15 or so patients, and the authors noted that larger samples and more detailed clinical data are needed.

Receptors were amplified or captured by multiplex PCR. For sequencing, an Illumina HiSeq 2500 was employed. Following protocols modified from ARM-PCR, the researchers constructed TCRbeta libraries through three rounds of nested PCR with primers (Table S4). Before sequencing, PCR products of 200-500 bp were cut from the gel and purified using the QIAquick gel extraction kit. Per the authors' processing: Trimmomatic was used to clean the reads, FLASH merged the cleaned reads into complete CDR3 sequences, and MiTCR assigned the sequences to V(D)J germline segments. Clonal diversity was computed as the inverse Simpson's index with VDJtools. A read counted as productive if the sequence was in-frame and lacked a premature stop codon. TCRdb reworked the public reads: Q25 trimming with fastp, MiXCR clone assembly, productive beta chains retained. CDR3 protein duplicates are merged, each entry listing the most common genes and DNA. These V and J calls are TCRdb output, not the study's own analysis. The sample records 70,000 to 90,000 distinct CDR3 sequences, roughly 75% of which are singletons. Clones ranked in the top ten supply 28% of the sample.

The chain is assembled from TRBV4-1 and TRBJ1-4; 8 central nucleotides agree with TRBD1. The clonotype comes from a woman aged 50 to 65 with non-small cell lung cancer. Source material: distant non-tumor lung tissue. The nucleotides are TGCGCCAGCAGCCTCTTACAGGGGGTGGGTGAAAAACTGTTTTTT. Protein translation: CASSLLQGVGEKLFF.